This paragraph covers one TCR beta chain sequence. These data are taken from a study of blood T cell repertoires in COVID-19. Across the study: There were acute and convalescent COVID-19 samples, and they came from the United States, Italy and Spain.

J was trimmed by 7 bases and V by 6 bases; bases with no gene match: 10. This CDR3 region has 14 residues. The germline V gene has CDR1 SQVTM and CDR2 ANQGSEA. The protocol was immunoSEQ multiplex PCR, while the TCRdb copy is restricted to in-frame clones and leaves out a portion. Of approximately 410,000 clones listed, about nine tenths are singletons. The V gene is TRBV29-1, the J gene TRBJ2-4; 9 nucleotides align to TRBD2. What was sequenced was peripheral blood. The source is a woman in her 30s with active or convalescent COVID-19. The CDR3 loop reads CSVARSGSRNIQYF. In DNA, the CDR3 is TGCAGCGTCGCACGTAGCGGGAGTAGGAACATTCAGTACTTC.